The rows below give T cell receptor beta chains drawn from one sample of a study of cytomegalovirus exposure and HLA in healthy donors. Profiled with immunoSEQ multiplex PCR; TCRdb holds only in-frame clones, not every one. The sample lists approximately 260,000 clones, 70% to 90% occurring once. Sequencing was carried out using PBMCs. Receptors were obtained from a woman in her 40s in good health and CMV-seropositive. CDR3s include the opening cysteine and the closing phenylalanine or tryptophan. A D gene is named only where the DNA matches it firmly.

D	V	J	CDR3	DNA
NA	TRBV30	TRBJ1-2	CAWKTGSNGYTF	TGTGCCTGGAAGACAGGCTCTAATGGCTACACCTTC
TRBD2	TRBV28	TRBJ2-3	CASSLGTRLTDTQYF	TGTGCCAGCAGTTTAGGGACTAGGTTAACAGATACGCAGTATTTT
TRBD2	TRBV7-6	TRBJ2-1	CASSLGLAGSYNEQFF	TGTGCCAGCAGCTTAGGGCTAGCGGGGTCCTACAATGAGCAGTTCTTC
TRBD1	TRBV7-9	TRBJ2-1	CSSSSQGGNEQFF	TGTTCCAGCAGCTCACAGGGGGGCAATGAGCAGTTCTTC
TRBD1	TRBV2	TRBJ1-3	CARQGDLSGNTIYF	TGTGCCAGACAGGGGGACCTCTCTGGAAACACCATATATTTT
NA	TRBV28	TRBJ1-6	CASSSPGQSSYNSPLHF	TGTGCCAGCAGTTCCCCCGGACAGAGCTCCTATAATTCACCCCTCCACTTT
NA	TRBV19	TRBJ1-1	CASSILFGVEAFF	TGTGCCAGTAGTATCCTCTTCGGTGTTGAAGCTTTCTTT
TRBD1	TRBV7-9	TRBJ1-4	CASSRTGDNEKLFF	TGTGCCAGCAGTCGTACAGGGGATAATGAAAAACTGTTTTTT
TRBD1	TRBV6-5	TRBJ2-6	CASSPQGAGANVLTF	TGTGCCAGCAGTCCACAGGGGGCTGGGGCCAACGTCCTGACTTTC
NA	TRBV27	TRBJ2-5	CATQEEGYGETQYF	TGTGCTACCCAGGAGGAAGGATATGGAGAGACCCAGTACTTC